A selection of T cell receptor beta chains follows, all from one sample in a study of CD8+ T cells in alopecia areata. TCRdb's table, derived via immunoSEQ multiplex PCR, lists solely in-frame clones and lacks some. The sample shows 150,000 to 200,000 clones, 58% of them seen only once. Sequences were derived from CD4+ T cells sorted from blood, sampled at week 24, from a patient treated with tofacitinib. The source is a human donor with alopecia areata. Each CDR3 is given with its conserved first and last residue. Fields, in order: CDR3 DNA, CDR3 protein, clone size, J gene, V gene, D gene. D genes are given only for firm matches. Rows may omit the clone size; those that give it use once, few, many or a size class.

TGTGCCTGCCAACTCCTAGCGGGACTCTTCAATGAGCAGTTCTTC CACQLLAGLFNEQFF NA TRBJ2-1 TRBV30 TRBD2
TGTGCCAGCAGTGATCTAGCGGGGGACGAGCAGTACTTC CASSDLAGDEQYF once TRBJ2-7 TRBV25-1 TRBD2
TGTGCCAGCAGCACGGGACAGGTTCTTGGCGAGACCCAGTACTTC CASSTGQVLGETQYF NA TRBJ2-5 TRBV7-9 TRBD1
TGCGCCAGCAGCTTGTTATCTAGCGGGCAAGAGACCCAGTACTTC CASSLLSSGQETQYF few TRBJ2-5 TRBV5-1 TRBD2
TGTGCCAGCAGCTCCTCCCCCGGAGGGGGCTACGAAGCTTTCTTT CASSSSPGGGYEAFF NA TRBJ1-1 TRBV5-6 TRBD1
TGCGCCAGCACGGGGACTTTGAACACTGAAGCTTTCTTT CASTGTLNTEAFF few TRBJ1-1 TRBV5-1 NA
TGCGCCAGCAGCTACATAGGGAGCTCCTACGAGCAGTACTTC CASSYIGSSYEQYF few TRBJ2-7 TRBV5-1 NA
TGTGCCAGCAGTTTATCGACAGGGGGCTATGGCTACACCTTC CASSLSTGGYGYTF NA TRBJ1-2 TRBV28 TRBD1
TGTGCCAGCAGAGGGAGCGAAGAGACCCAGTACTTC CASRGSEETQYF once TRBJ2-5 TRBV6-6 NA
TGTGCCATCAGTGAGTCGAATCGAGCAGATACGCAGTATTTT CAISESNRADTQYF NA TRBJ2-3 TRBV10-3 NA
TGTGCGTCTGGGGAGGGAGGAGCGGGGGAGCAGTTCTTC CASGEGGAGEQFF few TRBJ2-1 TRBV27 TRBD2
TGCGCCAGCAGCTTGGCAGGAACGGGGCAGCCCCAGCATTTT CASSLAGTGQPQHF NA TRBJ1-5 TRBV5-1 NA
TGTGCCAGCAGCTTAAGAGGCGAAGGTGAGCAGTTCTTC CASSLRGEGEQFF few TRBJ2-1 TRBV11-2 NA
TGTGCCAGCAGCCCCCGTGGGCTGGGGGCCAATGAGCAGTTCTTC CASSPRGLGANEQFF NA TRBJ2-1 TRBV9 NA
TGTGCCAGCAGCGTAGCGGGAGGCGGCTCTGGGGCCAACGTCCTGACTTTC CASSVAGGGSGANVLTF once TRBJ2-6 TRBV9 TRBD2
TGTGCCTGGAGTGTGGAACAAGAGACCCAGTACTTC CAWSVEQETQYF NA TRBJ2-5 TRBV30 NA
TGCAGCGTTGAGGAAGGACTAGCGGGGGGGCTTCAAGAGACCCAGTACTTC CSVEEGLAGGLQETQYF NA TRBJ2-5 TRBV29-1 TRBD2
TGTGCCTTTGGCGGCGGAGCCCTTAATCAGCCCCAGCATTTT CAFGGGALNQPQHF NA TRBJ1-5 TRBV30 NA
TGTGCCAGCAGCCCGGAGGTGGGCAATCAGCCCCAGCATTTT CASSPEVGNQPQHF NA TRBJ1-5 TRBV2 NA